Listed below are T cell receptor beta chains from one sample, sequenced in a study of blood T cells in healthy people across ages. TCRdb re-analysed the 5' RACE reads in MiXCR, keeping a single row per CDR3 protein. This table has 700,000 to 800,000 distinct CDR3 sequences, around 40% appearing once. The sample taken for sequencing was blood. These TCRs come from a woman aged 55-70 years in good health. CDR3s include the opening cysteine and the closing phenylalanine or tryptophan. Fields, in order: CDR3 length, V gene, J gene, clone size, D gene, CDR3 protein, CDR3 DNA. The D gene is left open where the match is weak. Only part of the rows carry a size: once, few, many, or a class if the clone is expanded.

13	TRBV28	TRBJ1-2	few	.	CASRTTEVYGYTF	TGTGCCAGCAGGACTACCGAGGTCTATGGCTACACCTTC
13	TRBV25-1	TRBJ2-7	once	.	CASSGDLAYEQYF	TGTGCCAGCAGCGGGGACCTCGCCTACGAGCAGTACTTC
15	TRBV6-2/TRBV6-3	TRBJ2-7	.	.	CASTPMLTGGYEQYF	TGTGCCAGCACGCCCATGTTGACAGGAGGCTACGAGCAGTACTTC
15	TRBV27	TRBJ2-3	.	.	CASSSVTTSTDTQYF	TGTGCCAGCAGTAGTGTGACAACGAGCACAGATACGCAGTATTTT
17	TRBV11-2	TRBJ2-1	.	TRBD1	CASSSSVGTDSYNEQFF	TGTGCCAGCAGCTCCTCAGTCGGGACAGACTCCTACAATGAGCAGTTCTTC
15	TRBV28	TRBJ2-7	few	.	CASSFVGDQTYEQYF	TGTGCCAGCAGTTTTGTAGGGGACCAAACCTACGAGCAGTACTTC
15	TRBV7-2	TRBJ1-2	few	TRBD1	CASSLQGQVVNGYTF	TGTGCCAGCAGCTTACAGGGACAGGTTGTAAACGGCTACACCTTC
17	TRBV28	TRBJ1-2	.	TRBD1	CASSLFLRNRGTLGYTF	TGTGCCAGCAGTTTATTCTTGCGGAACAGGGGGACGCTTGGCTACACCTTC
16	TRBV28	TRBJ2-1	.	.	CANSLRGGALANEQFF	TGTGCCAACAGTTTGAGAGGGGGAGCGCTTGCCAATGAGCAGTTCTTC
11	TRBV20-1	TRBJ2-5	.	TRBD2	CRGLAGETQYF	TGCAGGGGACTAGCTGGAGAGACCCAGTACTTC
14	TRBV20-1	TRBJ2-7	.	.	CSARGLQFNYEQYF	TGCAGTGCTAGAGGTCTACAGTTCAACTACGAGCAGTACTTC
13	TRBV20-1	TRBJ2-7	.	.	CSTLQGWRETQYF	TGCAGTACACTACAGGGGTGGCGGGAGACTCAGTACTTC
13	TRBV7-3	TRBJ1-6	.	TRBD1	CASGGTGNSPLHF	TGTGCCAGCGGCGGGACAGGGAATTCACCCCTCCACTTT
12	TRBV20-1	TRBJ1-2	many	TRBD1	CSARRQGSGYTF	TGCAGTGCTCGCAGACAGGGGTCTGGCTACACCTTC
16	TRBV5-1	TRBJ1-1	.	TRBD1	CASSFAGTGLNTEAFF	TGCGCCAGCAGCTTCGCCGGGACAGGACTGAACACTGAAGCTTTCTTT
18	TRBV28	TRBJ2-5	.	.	CASSPYATGITDEETQYF	TGTGCCAGCAGTCCATACGCCACAGGGATTACAGATGAAGAGACCCAGTACTTC